Sequencing of this T cell receptor beta chain was carried out in a study of T cell repertoires in cytomegalovirus infection. Across the whole study: In public TCR beta signatures, there were indications of both CMV infection and matching HLA type.

This CDR3 contains 16 residues. CDR1 SGHVS and CDR2 FQNEAQ come from the germline V gene. Deletions cut 5 bases from V and 2 bases from J, with 16 bases between. Study-wide findings and caveats: It was HLA-C-restricted CMV-specific TCR beta clonotypes that dominated the response ex vivo. Carriers of CMV plus the relevant HLA were identified by cumulative public TCR beta family frequency.

The sample holds many counts of this clonotype. Antigen: not known. Each CDR3 protein is one row after TCRdb ran MiXCR on the reads. The sample gives roughly 300,000 distinct CDR3 sequences, more than 8% of which show up once; around 4% is in the top ten. This TCR derives from a human donor in good health (CMV status not recorded). Some clones in this sample may be carry-over from other donors' samples. This chain connects TRBV7-8 to TRBJ2-1; the D is unclear. Sequencing used PBMCs. The CDR3 DNA sequence: TGTGCCAGCAGCCTTCGGGCGAGCGACGCCTACAATGAGCAGTTCTTC. Translated: CASSLRASDAYNEQFF. The full variable domain, completed using reference TRBV7-8 and TRBJ2-1, is GAGVSQSPRYKVAKRGQDVALRCDPISGHVSLFWYQQALGQGPEFLTYFQNEAQLDKSGLPSDRFFAERPEGSVSTLKIQRTQQEDSAVYLCASSLRASDAYNEQFFGPGTRLTVL.